The T cell receptor (beta chain) under discussion was sequenced for a study of CD8 T cells in Susac syndrome. Reverse transcription of about 0.5 to 1 ug RNA was carried out with random hexamers. TCRdb re-derived calls from the immunoSEQ multiplex PCR reads in MiXCR, one entry per CDR3 protein. The sample lists about 250,000 distinct CDR3 sequences; just over 90% were seen once. Trimming took off 1 base at V and 7 bases at J, with 8 bases between the two ends. This CDR3 region has 13 residues. Per germline, CDR1 LGHDT and CDR2 YNNKEL (reference sequence). The sample taken for sequencing was CD4+ T cells from PBMCs. This chain connects TRBV3-1 to TRBJ1-3; D not certain. The clonotype comes from a human donor with multiple sclerosis. This CDR3 reads CASSQGRGNTIYF. The CDR3 nucleotides read TGTGCCAGCAGCCAAGGGAGAGGGAACACCATATATTTT.